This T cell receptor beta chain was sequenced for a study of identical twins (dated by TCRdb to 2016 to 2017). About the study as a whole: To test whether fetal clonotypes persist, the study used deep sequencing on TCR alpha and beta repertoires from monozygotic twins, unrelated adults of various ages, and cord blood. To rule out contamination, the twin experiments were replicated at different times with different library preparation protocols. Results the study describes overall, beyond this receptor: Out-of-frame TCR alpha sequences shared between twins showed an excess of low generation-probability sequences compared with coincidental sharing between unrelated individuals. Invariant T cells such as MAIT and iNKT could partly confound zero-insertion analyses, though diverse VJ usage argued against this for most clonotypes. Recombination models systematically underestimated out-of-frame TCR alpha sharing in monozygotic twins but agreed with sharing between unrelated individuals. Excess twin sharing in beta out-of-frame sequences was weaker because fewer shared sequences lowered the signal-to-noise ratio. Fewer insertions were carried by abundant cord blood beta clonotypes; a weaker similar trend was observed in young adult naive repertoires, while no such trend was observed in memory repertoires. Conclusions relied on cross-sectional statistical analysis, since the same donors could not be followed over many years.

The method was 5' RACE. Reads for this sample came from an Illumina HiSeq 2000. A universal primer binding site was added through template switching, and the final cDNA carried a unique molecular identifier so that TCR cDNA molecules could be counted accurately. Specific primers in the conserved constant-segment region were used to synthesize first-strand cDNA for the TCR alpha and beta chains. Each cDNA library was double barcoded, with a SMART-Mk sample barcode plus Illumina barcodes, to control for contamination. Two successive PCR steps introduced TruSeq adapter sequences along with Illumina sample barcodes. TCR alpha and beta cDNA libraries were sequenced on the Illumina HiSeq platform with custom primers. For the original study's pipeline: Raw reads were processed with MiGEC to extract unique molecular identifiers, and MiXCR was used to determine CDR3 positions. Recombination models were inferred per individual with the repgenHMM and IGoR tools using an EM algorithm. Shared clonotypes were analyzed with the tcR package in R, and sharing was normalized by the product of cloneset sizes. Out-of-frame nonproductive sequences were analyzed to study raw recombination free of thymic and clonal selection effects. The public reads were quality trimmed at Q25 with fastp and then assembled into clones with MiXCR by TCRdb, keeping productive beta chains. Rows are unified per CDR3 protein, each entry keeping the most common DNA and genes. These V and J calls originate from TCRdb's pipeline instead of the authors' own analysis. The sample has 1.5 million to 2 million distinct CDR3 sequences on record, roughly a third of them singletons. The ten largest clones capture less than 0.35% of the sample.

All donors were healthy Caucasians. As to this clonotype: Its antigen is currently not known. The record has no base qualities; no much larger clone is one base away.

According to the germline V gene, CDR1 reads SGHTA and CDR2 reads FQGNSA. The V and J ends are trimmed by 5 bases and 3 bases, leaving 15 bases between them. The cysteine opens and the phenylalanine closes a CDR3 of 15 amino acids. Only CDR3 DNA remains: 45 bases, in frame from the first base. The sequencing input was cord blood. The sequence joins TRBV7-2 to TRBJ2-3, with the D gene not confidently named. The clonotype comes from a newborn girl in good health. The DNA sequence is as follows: TGTGCCAGCAGCCCCGTCGTTACAGAGACAGATACGCAGTATTTT. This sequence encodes CASSPVVTETDTQYF.